This T cell receptor beta chain was obtained from a study of cytomegalovirus exposure and HLA in healthy donors. Study observations and caveats: A later analysis reportedly found that, within productive TCRs, an Asian-associated ancestry cluster had fewer N-insertions than the mean observed across the roughly 610 donors. Among TCR beta chains, those listed as cytomegalovirus-associated numbered about 160. A missense DCLRE1C variant was associated with V- and J-gene trimming of TCR beta chains in a later analysis, and an independent cohort replicated the association.

13 Jbeta primers and 60 Vbeta primers were used for the PCR. Sequencing was performed with immunoSEQ multiplex PCR; in TCRdb, only in-frame clones are kept and a portion is missing. This sample has approximately 110,000 clones; 70% to 80% occur once, and the top ten carry approximately 1.3%. Comments on this clone: Its antigen is still unknown.

This cohort consisted of healthy bone marrow donors. This receptor was obtained from a man aged 35-49 years in good health and CMV-seronegative. The sequenced material came from PBMCs.

CDR3 amino acids: CASRTAGYSGNTIYF. DNA for the CDR3: TGTGCCAGCAGGACAGCAGGTTACTCTGGAAACACCATATATTTT. The chain employs TRBV6-5 and TRBJ1-3; D might be TRBD1 (5 bases). The CDR3 extends over 15 amino acids. Germline CDR1 is MNHEY and CDR2 is SVGAGI. V lost 6 bases and J 0 bases, leaving 12 bases between the germline ends.